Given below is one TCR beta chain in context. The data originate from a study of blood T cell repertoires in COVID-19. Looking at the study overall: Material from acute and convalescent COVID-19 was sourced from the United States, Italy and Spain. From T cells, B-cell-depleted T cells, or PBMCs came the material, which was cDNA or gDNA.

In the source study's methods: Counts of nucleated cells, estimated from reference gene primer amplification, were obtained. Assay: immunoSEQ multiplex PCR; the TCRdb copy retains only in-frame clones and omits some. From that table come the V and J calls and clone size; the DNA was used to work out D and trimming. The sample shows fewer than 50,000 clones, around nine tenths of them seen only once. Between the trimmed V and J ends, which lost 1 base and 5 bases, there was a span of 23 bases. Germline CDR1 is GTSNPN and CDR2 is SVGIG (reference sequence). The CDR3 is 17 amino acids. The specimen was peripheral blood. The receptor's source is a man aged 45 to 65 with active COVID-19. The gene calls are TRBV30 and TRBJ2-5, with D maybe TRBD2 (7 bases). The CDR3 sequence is CAWSAGDPGVSGETQYF. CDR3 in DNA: TGTGCCTGGAGTGCTGGGGATCCAGGGGTTAGCGGGGAGACCCAGTACTTC.